The clone carrying this T cell receptor beta chain showed up many times. The antigen is unknown. This sample was taken from a study of T cell repertoires in cytomegalovirus infection. Overall study: In public TCR beta signatures, there were indications of both CMV infection and matching HLA type. General study points: It was HLA-C-restricted CMV-specific TCR beta clonotypes that dominated the response ex vivo. There were carriers of CMV plus the relevant HLA, and cumulative public TCR beta family frequency identified them.

TCRdb re-called the reads with MiXCR, one entry per CDR3 protein. The profile covers approximately 500,000 distinct CDR3 sequences, with approximately 10% appearing a single time and roughly 10% taken by the ten largest. Sequenced sample: PBMCs. The receptor was derived from a human donor in good health (CMV status not recorded). Some clones in this sample may be carry-over from other donors' samples.

The DNA of the CDR3 is TGTGCCAGCAGGGGACCGCCGGATACGCAGTATTTT. As protein: CASRGPPDTQYF. The rearrangement uses TRBV25-1 and TRBJ2-3; D tentatively reads TRBD1 or TRBD2 (5 bases each). The length of the CDR3 is 12 residues. V was trimmed by 6 bases and J by 6 bases, leaving 10 bases between them. CDR1 and CDR2 from the germline V gene are MGHDK and SYGVNS. Drawing the rest from reference TRBV25-1 and TRBJ2-3, the complete variable domain is EADIYQTPRYLVIGTGKKITLECSQTMGHDKMYWYQQDPGMELHLIHYSYGVNSTEKGDLSSESTVSRIRTEHFPLTLESARPSHTSQYLCASRGPPDTQYFGPGTRLTVL.